This is a list of T cell receptor beta chains from one sample in a study of blood T cell repertoires in COVID-19. Libraries were prepared by immunoSEQ multiplex PCR; TCRdb keeps only in-frame clonotypes and omits some of them. This sample has under 200,000 clones, with around 83% found just once. The sequencing sample was made of peripheral blood. Receptor source: a woman aged 70-85 years who had recovered from COVID-19. Both conserved end residues are part of each CDR3. D genes are given only for firm matches. Expanded clones are given a class, and other clones once, few, many or no size at all.

size: -
D: TRBD1
J: TRBJ1-4
V: TRBV5-1
CDR3: CASSLAGTGDEKLFF
DNA: TGCGCCAGCAGCCTCGCCGGGACAGGGGACGAAAAACTGTTTTTT

size: -
D: TRBD2
J: TRBJ2-2
V: TRBV23-1
CDR3: CASPLAGQNTGELFF
DNA: TGCGCCAGCCCACTAGCGGGACAAAACACCGGGGAGCTGTTTTTT

size: -
D: -
J: TRBJ1-1
V: TRBV7-8
CDR3: CASTRNRANTEAFF
DNA: TGTGCCAGCACCCGCAACAGGGCCAACACTGAAGCTTTCTTT

size: once
D: -
J: TRBJ2-1
V: TRBV5-4
CDR3: CASSTEGFYNEQFF
DNA: TGTGCCAGCAGCACGGAGGGATTCTACAATGAGCAGTTCTTC

size: -
D: -
J: TRBJ2-1
V: TRBV3-1/TRBV3-2
CDR3: CASGSSYNEQFF
DNA: TGTGCCAGCGGGAGCTCCTACAATGAGCAGTTCTTC

size: once
D: -
J: TRBJ1-1
V: TRBV21-1
CDR3: CASSPLARALHTEAFF
DNA: TGTGCCAGCAGTCCGTTGGCGCGGGCATTACACACTGAAGCTTTCTTT

size: -
D: TRBD1
J: TRBJ1-5
V: TRBV18
CDR3: CASSPGQGGQPQHF
DNA: TGTGCCAGCTCACCTGGACAGGGCGGTCAGCCCCAGCATTTT

size: -
D: -
J: TRBJ1-3
V: TRBV3-1/TRBV3-2
CDR3: CASSPAKLGGTIYF
DNA: TGTGCCAGCAGCCCAGCAAAGCTTGGCGGCACCATATATTTT

size: -
D: TRBD2
J: TRBJ2-3
V: TRBV19
CDR3: CASSVRTSGRTDTQYF
DNA: TGTGCCAGTAGTGTACGGACTAGCGGGAGGACGGATACGCAGTATTTT

size: -
D: -
J: TRBJ2-1
V: TRBV2
CDR3: CASRQGGGDEQFF
DNA: TGTGCCAGCAGACAGGGAGGGGGTGATGAGCAGTTCTTC

size: -
D: TRBD1
J: TRBJ1-4
V: TRBV4-1
CDR3: CASSPGTGVEKLFF
DNA: TGCGCCAGCAGCCCCGGGACAGGGGTAGAAAAACTGTTTTTT

size: -
D: TRBD1
J: TRBJ1-1
V: TRBV3-1/TRBV3-2
CDR3: CASSQGDRGLGNTEAFF
DNA: TGTGCCAGCAGCCAAGGGGACAGGGGGCTTGGGAACACTGAAGCTTTCTTT

size: -
D: -
J: TRBJ2-3
V: TRBV3-1/TRBV3-2
CDR3: CASSRQPRVDTQYF
DNA: TGTGCCAGCAGTCGACAGCCTCGAGTGGATACGCAGTATTTT

size: -
D: TRBD2
J: TRBJ2-7
V: TRBV4-2
CDR3: CASSQGLAGGENEQYF
DNA: TGTGCCAGCAGCCAAGGCCTAGCGGGAGGGGAAAACGAGCAGTACTTC

size: -
D: -
J: TRBJ2-7
V: TRBV7-9
CDR3: CASSLGPYYEQYF
DNA: TGTGCCAGCAGCTTAGGGCCATACTACGAGCAGTACTTC

size: -
D: -
J: TRBJ1-5
V: TRBV2
CDR3: CASGWQGSNQPQHF
DNA: TGTGCCAGCGGTTGGCAGGGGAGCAATCAGCCCCAGCATTTT

size: -
D: -
J: TRBJ1-4
V: TRBV28
CDR3: CASSLRDEKLFF
DNA: TGTGCCAGCAGTTTACGGGATGAAAAACTGTTTTTT

size: few
D: TRBD2
J: TRBJ2-5
V: TRBV12-5
CDR3: CASADSGVGTQYF
DNA: TGTGCTAGTGCCGATAGCGGGGTGGGGACCCAGTACTTC

size: -
D: -
J: TRBJ2-3
V: TRBV27
CDR3: CASSSLARAGVAQYF
DNA: TGTGCCAGCAGTTCGTTGGCTAGGGCAGGGGTTGCGCAGTATTTT